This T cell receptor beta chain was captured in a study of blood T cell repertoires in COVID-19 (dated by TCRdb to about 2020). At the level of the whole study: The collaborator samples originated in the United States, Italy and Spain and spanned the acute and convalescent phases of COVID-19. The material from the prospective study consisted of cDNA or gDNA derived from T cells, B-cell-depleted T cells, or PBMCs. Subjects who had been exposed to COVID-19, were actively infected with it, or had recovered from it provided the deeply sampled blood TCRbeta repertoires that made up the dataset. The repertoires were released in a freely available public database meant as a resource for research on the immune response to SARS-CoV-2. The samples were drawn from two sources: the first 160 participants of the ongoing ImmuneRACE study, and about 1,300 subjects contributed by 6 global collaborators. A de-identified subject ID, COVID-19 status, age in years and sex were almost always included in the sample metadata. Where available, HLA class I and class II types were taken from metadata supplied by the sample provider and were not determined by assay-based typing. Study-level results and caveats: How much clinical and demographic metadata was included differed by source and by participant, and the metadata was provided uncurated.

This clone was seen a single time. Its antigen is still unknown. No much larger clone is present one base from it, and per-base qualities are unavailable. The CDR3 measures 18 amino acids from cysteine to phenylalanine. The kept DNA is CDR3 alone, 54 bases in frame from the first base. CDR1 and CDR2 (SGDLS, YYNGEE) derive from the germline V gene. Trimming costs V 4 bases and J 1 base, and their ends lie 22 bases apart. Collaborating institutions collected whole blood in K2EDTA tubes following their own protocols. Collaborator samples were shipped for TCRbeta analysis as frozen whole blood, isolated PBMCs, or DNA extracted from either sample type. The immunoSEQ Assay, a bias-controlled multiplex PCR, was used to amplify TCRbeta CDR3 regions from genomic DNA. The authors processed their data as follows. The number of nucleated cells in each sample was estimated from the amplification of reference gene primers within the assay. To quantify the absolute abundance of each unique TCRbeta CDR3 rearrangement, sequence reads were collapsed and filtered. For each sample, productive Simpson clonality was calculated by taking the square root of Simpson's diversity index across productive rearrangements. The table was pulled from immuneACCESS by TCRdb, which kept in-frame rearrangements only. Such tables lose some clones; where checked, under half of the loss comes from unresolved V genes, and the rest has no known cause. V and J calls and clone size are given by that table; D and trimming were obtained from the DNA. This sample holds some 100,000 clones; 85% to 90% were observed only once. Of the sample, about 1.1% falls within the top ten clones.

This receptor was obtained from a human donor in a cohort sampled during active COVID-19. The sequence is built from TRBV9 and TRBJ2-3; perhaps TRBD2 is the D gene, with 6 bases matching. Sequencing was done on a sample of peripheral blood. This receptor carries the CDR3 CASSSGGSILYGTDTQYF. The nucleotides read TGTGCCAGCAGCTCCGGGGGAAGTATATTATATGGCACAGATACGCAGTATTTT.